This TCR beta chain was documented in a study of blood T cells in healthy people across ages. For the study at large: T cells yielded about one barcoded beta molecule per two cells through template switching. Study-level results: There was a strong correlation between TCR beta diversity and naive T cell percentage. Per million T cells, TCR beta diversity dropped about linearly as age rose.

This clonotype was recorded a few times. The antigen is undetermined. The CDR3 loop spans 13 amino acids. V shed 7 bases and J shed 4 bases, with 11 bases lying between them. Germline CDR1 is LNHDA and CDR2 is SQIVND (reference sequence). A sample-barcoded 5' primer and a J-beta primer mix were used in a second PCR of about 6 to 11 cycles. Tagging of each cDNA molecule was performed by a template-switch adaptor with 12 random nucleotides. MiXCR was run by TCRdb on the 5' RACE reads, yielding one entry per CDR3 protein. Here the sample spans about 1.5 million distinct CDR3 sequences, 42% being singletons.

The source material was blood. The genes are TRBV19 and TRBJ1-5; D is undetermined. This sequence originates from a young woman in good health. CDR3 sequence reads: CASNLGGNQPQHF. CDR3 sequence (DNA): TGTGCCAGTAACCTTGGAGGGAATCAGCCCCAGCATTTT. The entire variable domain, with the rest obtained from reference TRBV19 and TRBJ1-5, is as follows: DGGITQSPKYLFRKEGQNVTLSCEQNLNHDAMYWYRQDPGQGLRLIYYSQIVNDFQKGDIAEGYSVSREKKESFPLTVTSAQKNPTAFYLCASNLGGNQPQHFGDGTRLSIL.